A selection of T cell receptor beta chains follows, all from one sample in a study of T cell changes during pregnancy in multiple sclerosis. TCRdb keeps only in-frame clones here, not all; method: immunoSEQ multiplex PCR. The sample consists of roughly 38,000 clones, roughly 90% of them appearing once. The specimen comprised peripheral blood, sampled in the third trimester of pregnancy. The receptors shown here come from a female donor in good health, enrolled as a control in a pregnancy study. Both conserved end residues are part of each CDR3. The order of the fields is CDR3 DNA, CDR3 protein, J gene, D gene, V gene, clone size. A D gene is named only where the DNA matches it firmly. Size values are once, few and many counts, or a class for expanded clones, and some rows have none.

TGTGCCAGCAGCTTGGAAACGGGGGGAGTCGCCGATACGCAGTATTTT	CASSLETGGVADTQYF	TRBJ2-3	TRBD2	TRBV5-6	NA
TGTGCCAGCAGCATCTCCGGGACAGAAGTGGAGACCCAGTACTTC	CASSISGTEVETQYF	TRBJ2-5	TRBD1	TRBV7-2	NA
TGTGCCAGCAGCCCTCGGACTAGCTGGGGGTACGAGCAGTACTTC	CASSPRTSWGYEQYF	TRBJ2-7	TRBD2	TRBV9	NA
TGCGCCAGCAGATGGGAAGCGGGAGGGCCGAAAGAGCAGTACTTC	CASRWEAGGPKEQYF	TRBJ2-7	TRBD2	TRBV5-1	once
TGTGCCAGCTTTAATCCGGGGGTTATCCCAACCGGGGAGCTGTTTTTT	CASFNPGVIPTGELFF	TRBJ2-2	NA	TRBV28	NA
TGTGCCAGCAGCCTGGACAGGGCAACCGGGGAGCTGTTTTTT	CASSLDRATGELFF	TRBJ2-2	TRBD1	TRBV5-4	NA
TGTGCCAGCAGCAAAGGGGGGCGTTCTCAGTACTTC	CASSKGGRSQYF	TRBJ2-7	NA	TRBV21-1	NA
TGTGCCAGTACCCCCTGGATGGACAGTTCCATGAACACTGAAGCTTTCTTT	CASTPWMDSSMNTEAFF	TRBJ1-1	NA	TRBV19	few
TGTGCCAGCAGCGTTCGACAGGGGACCACCTACGAGCAGTACTTC	CASSVRQGTTYEQYF	TRBJ2-7	TRBD1	TRBV9	NA
TGTGCCAGCTCACCGGTCAGGAACTACGAGCAGTACTTC	CASSPVRNYEQYF	TRBJ2-7	NA	TRBV18	few
TGTGCCAGCAGCATACGCGGGGGGACGGAGACCCAGTACTTC	CASSIRGGTETQYF	TRBJ2-5	TRBD2	TRBV11-3	NA